A selection of T cell receptor beta chains follows, all from one sample in a study of T cells in Graves' hyperthyroidism and ophthalmopathy. TCRdb independently ran MiXCR on the multiplex PCR reads; one entry per CDR3 protein. The sample carries under 250,000 distinct CDR3 sequences, about 15% recorded once. The sequencing input was blood. Receptors originate from a man aged 45-65 years with Graves' hyperthyroidism. CDR3s include the opening cysteine and the closing phenylalanine or tryptophan. A D gene is named only where the DNA matches it firmly. Expanded clones are given a class, and other clones once, few, many or no size at all.

d_gene	abundance	v_gene	j_gene	CDR3nt	CDR3aa
.	many	TRBV7-2	TRBJ1-5	TGTGCCAGCAGCGCGGCTTTCTCTCAGCCCCAGCATTTT	CASSAAFSQPQHF
.	many	TRBV24-1	TRBJ2-3	TGTGCCACCAGTGATGCGGGACGCACAGATACGCAGTATTTT	CATSDAGRTDTQYF
TRBD1	many	TRBV3-1	TRBJ2-3	TGTGCCAGCAGCCAGGGACCAGGACAGGGATTCACAGATACGCAGTATTTT	CASSQGPGQGFTDTQYF
.	many	TRBV11-3	TRBJ2-5	TGTGCCAGCAGCGAGCAAGCCGAGACCCAGTACTTC	CASSEQAETQYF
TRBD1	.	TRBV25-1	TRBJ2-2	TGTGCCAGCAGTGAGGCGACCGGGACAGGGAATATGTTTTTT	CASSEATGTGNMFF
TRBD2	few	TRBV19	TRBJ2-3	TGTGCCAGTAGTAGGACTAGCGGGAGGCTCCCGGGCGCAGATACGCAGTATTTT	CASSRTSGRLPGADTQYF
TRBD2	many	TRBV4-1	TRBJ2-2	TGCGCCAGCAGCCGGACTAGCGGGAGAACCGGGGAGCTGTTTTTT	CASSRTSGRTGELFF
TRBD1	few	TRBV20-1	TRBJ2-7	TGCAGTGCTGGAGGACAGGGGGAATACGAGCAGTACTTC	CSAGGQGEYEQYF
TRBD2	.	TRBV30	TRBJ2-3	TGTGCTTGGAGCGGGAGGGGGAACACAGATACGCAGTATTTT	CAWSGRGNTDTQYF
.	.	TRBV9	TRBJ1-3	TGTGCCAGCAGCGTAGATCAACCATACTCTGGAAACACCATATATTTT	CASSVDQPYSGNTIYF
.	.	TRBV3-1	TRBJ1-2	TGTGCCAGCAGCCCACTCGGGACGGCCTATGGCTACACCTTC	CASSPLGTAYGYTF
.	many	TRBV28	TRBJ2-7	TGTGCCAGCAGTTTAGGGGTAACAGGCTACGAGCAGTACTTC	CASSLGVTGYEQYF
TRBD1	many	TRBV6-2/TRBV6-3	TRBJ1-5	TGTGCCAGCAGTAGAGGGACAGGGGAGCATTTT	CASSRGTGEHF
.	many	TRBV29-1	TRBJ1-1	TGCAGCGGAAGGGAGGTAGGGCAGCGAGCTTTCTTT	CSGREVGQRAFF
TRBD2	many	TRBV2	TRBJ2-3	TGTGCCAGCAAGGCGGGAGCTGATACAGATACGCAGTATTTT	CASKAGADTDTQYF
TRBD2	many	TRBV28	TRBJ2-1	TGTGCCAGCCTGATCAGCGGGAGGGCCTACAATGAGCAGTTCTTC	CASLISGRAYNEQFF
.	many	TRBV3-1	TRBJ2-5	TGTGCCAGCAGCCCCCGGGACCACGAAGAGACCCAGTACTTC	CASSPRDHEETQYF
.	many	TRBV6-4	TRBJ2-1	TGTGCCAGCAGTCCAAGCGACCACAATGAGCAGTTCTTC	CASSPSDHNEQFF
TRBD2	many	TRBV12-3/TRBV12-4	TRBJ2-1	TGTGCCAGCAGTAGGGGGACTAGCGCCAGCTCCTACAATGAGCAGTTCTTC	CASSRGTSASSYNEQFF
TRBD1	.	TRBV20-1	TRBJ1-4	TGCAGTGCTCCGGGACAGTACAAGGCTAATGAAAAACTGTTTTTT	CSAPGQYKANEKLFF
.	many	TRBV6-1	TRBJ2-1	TGTGCCAGCAGCACCGGGGACCAGCCATCCAATGAGCAGTTCTTC	CASSTGDQPSNEQFF
.	.	TRBV28	TRBJ1-6	TGTGCCAGCAGTTTAGCGGACTCTACACCCCTCCACTTT	CASSLADSTPLHF
TRBD2	many	TRBV7-9	TRBJ2-7	TGTGCCAGCAGCTGGACTAGCCCCTACGAGCAGTACTTC	CASSWTSPYEQYF
.	many	TRBV28	TRBJ1-4	TGTGCCAGCAGTTTAGGGGACGCTGAAAAACTGTTTTTT	CASSLGDAEKLFF
.	few	TRBV7-3	TRBJ2-1	TGTGCCAGCAGCTCCCGGGACCGTCCTTGGGAGCAGTTCTTC	CASSSRDRPWEQFF